This is a list of T cell receptor beta chains from one sample in a study of shared clonotypes between healthy human individuals. Only in-frame clones appear in the TCRdb table, and some are missing; sequencing was by immunoSEQ multiplex PCR. The table lists fewer than 650,000 clones, approximately 80% of them singletons. The source material was PBMCs. The receptors shown here come from a woman aged 40-49 years in good health. Some clones in this sample may be carry-over from other donors' samples. CDR3s include the opening cysteine and the closing phenylalanine or tryptophan. The D gene is left open where the match is weak. Rows may omit the clone size; those that give it use once, few, many or a size class.

j_call clone_size v_call d_call cdr3_nt cdr3_aa
TRBJ1-1 - TRBV11-1 - TGTGCCAGCAGCTCACGATCAAGGAACACTGAAGCTTTCTTT CASSSRSRNTEAFF
TRBJ1-3 - TRBV7-2 - TGTGCCAGCAGCTTAGCAATCAGGAGCTCTGGAAACACCATATATTTT CASSLAIRSSGNTIYF
TRBJ2-3 - TRBV5-1 TRBD1 TGCGCCAGCAGCTTGTTTTCGGACAGGGCTAGCACAGATACGCAGTATTTT CASSLFSDRASTDTQYF
TRBJ2-7 - TRBV6-5 TRBD1 TGTGCCAGCAGTTACGGGGGGACAGGGTCCTACGAGCAGTACTTC CASSYGGTGSYEQYF
TRBJ1-4 - TRBV28 - TGTGCCAGCAGTTTCCCTCCCCGGGGTGTCACTAATGAAAAACTGTTTTTT CASSFPPRGVTNEKLFF
TRBJ2-7 once TRBV6-1 TRBD1 TGTGCCAGCAATACCGGGACAGATATCTCCGAGCAGTACTTC CASNTGTDISEQYF
TRBJ2-7 few TRBV27 TRBD2 TGTGCCAGCAGTCGTAGCGGGATACTGTACGAGCAGTACTTC CASSRSGILYEQYF
TRBJ1-2 once TRBV5-8 TRBD1 TGTGCCAGCAGTCATCGGGGACAGGGTAGAGGCTACACCTTC CASSHRGQGRGYTF
TRBJ2-7 - TRBV5-1 - TGCGCCAGCAGCGTGACCTCCCCTTTAGCCGACCAGCAGTACTTC CASSVTSPLADQQYF
TRBJ1-2 - TRBV4-1 TRBD1 TGCGCCAGCAGCCAAGGACAGGGGACTGGCTACACCTTC CASSQGQGTGYTF
TRBJ2-7 few TRBV30 - TGTGCCTGGAAGGTTCAGGGGCCCTACGAGCAGTACTTC CAWKVQGPYEQYF
TRBJ2-7 few TRBV6-1 - TGTGCCATCAGGCCGAGGGGGAGGGCCTACGAGCAGTACTTC CAIRPRGRAYEQYF
TRBJ2-5 - TRBV28 TRBD2 TGTGCCAGCAGTTTCAGGACTAGCGGGAGGGAGACCCAGTACTTC CASSFRTSGRETQYF
TRBJ1-2 - TRBV6-1 - TGTGCCAGCAGTTCGGCAGGGACCTATGGCTACACCTTC CASSSAGTYGYTF
TRBJ2-1 - TRBV6-4 TRBD2 TGTGCCAGCAGTGATCCTAGCGGGGGCTACAATGAGCAGTTCTTC CASSDPSGGYNEQFF
TRBJ2-1 - TRBV27 - TGTGCCAGCAGCCAACGAGTTGATGAGCAGTTCTTC CASSQRVDEQFF
TRBJ1-4 - TRBV4-1 TRBD1 TGCGCCAGCAGCCGAGAGACAGGGAAGGAAGAAAAACTGTTTTTT CASSRETGKEEKLFF
TRBJ1-5 - TRBV7-2 - TGTGCCAGCAGCTTGAGCGGGGGAGATCAGCCCCAGCATTTT CASSLSGGDQPQHF
TRBJ2-7 once TRBV28 - TGTGCCAGCAGTAACCCGGGCCTAACCCAGGGCGAGCAGTACTTC CASSNPGLTQGEQYF
TRBJ2-1 few TRBV10-1 - TGCGCCAGCAGCCCGGCCGGCTCCTACAATGAGCAGTTCTTC CASSPAGSYNEQFF
TRBJ2-2 - TRBV2 - TGTGCCAGCAGCGAGACGGAGGCGAACACCGGGGAGCTGTTTTTT CASSETEANTGELFF
TRBJ2-2 - TRBV10-3 - TGTGCCATCCAGGGCGCTCAGGGCACCGGGGAGCTGTTTTTT CAIQGAQGTGELFF
TRBJ2-5 - TRBV11-3 - TGTGCCAGCAGCCTTTCTACAGGGTTCCAAGAGACCCAGTACTTC CASSLSTGFQETQYF
TRBJ2-3 - TRBV5-1 - TGCGCCAGCAGCCGCCGGGGAATTAGCACAGATACGCAGTATTTT CASSRRGISTDTQYF
TRBJ2-1 - TRBV7-2 - TGTGCCAGCAGCTTAAGCTTGGGCCCTTACAATGAGCAGTTCTTC CASSLSLGPYNEQFF
TRBJ2-2 - TRBV15 TRBD2 TGTGCCACCAGCAGAGATCCCCTAGCGGGAGTGGCTCTCGGGGAGCTGTTTTTT CATSRDPLAGVALGELFF
TRBJ1-5 - TRBV9 TRBD1 TGTGCCAGCAGCGTCGGAGACAGGGGCAGTGAGCCCCAGCATTTT CASSVGDRGSEPQHF
TRBJ2-3 - TRBV12-5 - TGTGCTAGTGCGCGGGCGGATACGCAGTATTTT CASARADTQYF
TRBJ2-1 - TRBV7-3 TRBD2 TGTGCCAGCAGCTTACTAGCGGGAGGGTCCTACAATGAGCAGTTCTTC CASSLLAGGSYNEQFF
TRBJ2-1 few TRBV14 TRBD2 TGTGCCAGCAGCCTGGGACTAGCGGTCGGTGAGCAGTTCTTC CASSLGLAVGEQFF
TRBJ2-7 - TRBV27 - TGTGCCAGCAGTTTACCGGACAGCGCCTACGAGCAGTACTTC CASSLPDSAYEQYF
TRBJ1-2 - TRBV7-9 TRBD1 TGTGCCAGCAGCTTGTCACAGGGGAGGGGGAACTATGGCTACACCTTC CASSLSQGRGNYGYTF
TRBJ2-7 few TRBV9 - TGTGCCAGCAGCTTGGACCCGGGCGAGCAGTACTTC CASSLDPGEQYF
TRBJ2-5 - TRBV28 TRBD2 TGTGCCAGCAGTTTTGGGGGACTAGCGAAAGAGACCCAGTACTTC CASSFGGLAKETQYF
TRBJ2-5 - TRBV5-1 - TGCGCCAGCAGCTTGCTTAGAGAGACCCAGTACTTC CASSLLRETQYF
TRBJ2-7 - TRBV7-6 TRBD1 TGTGCCAGCAGCTTAAGGGACAGGGGTAGCGAGCAGTACTTC CASSLRDRGSEQYF
TRBJ2-1 - TRBV28 - TGTGCCAGCAGTTTTCTGGGACGAAAAAATGAGCAGTTCTTC CASSFLGRKNEQFF
TRBJ1-1 - TRBV7-9 TRBD1 TGTGCCAGCAGCATCCCACAGGGGGAAGACCCTGAAGCTTTCTTT CASSIPQGEDPEAFF
TRBJ1-5 once TRBV5-6 - TGTGCCAGCAGCCGTGGGACGGCCCATCAGCCCCAGCATTTT CASSRGTAHQPQHF
TRBJ2-5 - TRBV18 TRBD2 TGTGCCAGCTCACCAGGGACTAGCGGGCTGCAAGAGACCCAGTACTTC CASSPGTSGLQETQYF
TRBJ2-7 - TRBV28 TRBD1 TGTGCCAGCAGTTTTCAAGGGGGCTTCTACGAGCAGTACTTC CASSFQGGFYEQYF
TRBJ2-7 - TRBV7-6 TRBD1 TGTGCCAGCAGCTTAGCCCCGGGACAGCCTTTCTACGAGCAGTACTTC CASSLAPGQPFYEQYF
TRBJ1-2 - TRBV2 TRBD1 TGTGCCAGCAGGGGAGGACAGGGAAGATATGGCTACACCTTC CASRGGQGRYGYTF
TRBJ1-1 - TRBV9 TRBD1 TGTGCCAGCACCCCGACAGGGTCTAACACTGAAGCTTTCTTT CASTPTGSNTEAFF
TRBJ2-5 - TRBV15 - TGTGCCACCAGCCCGGGCACTTCGGGACCCCCTCAAGAGACCCAGTACTTC CATSPGTSGPPQETQYF
TRBJ2-1 - TRBV7-2 - TGTGCCAGCAGCCCCCGGGAAGTCCGACCCCCGTTCTTC CASSPREVRPPFF
TRBJ1-1 - TRBV4-3 - TGCGCCAGCAGCCAAAGTACCGTCGGACGACCTGAAGCTTTCTTT CASSQSTVGRPEAFF
TRBJ2-7 - TRBV9 - TGTGCCAGCAGCGCGACTGGGACAACCTACGAGCAGTACTTC CASSATGTTYEQYF